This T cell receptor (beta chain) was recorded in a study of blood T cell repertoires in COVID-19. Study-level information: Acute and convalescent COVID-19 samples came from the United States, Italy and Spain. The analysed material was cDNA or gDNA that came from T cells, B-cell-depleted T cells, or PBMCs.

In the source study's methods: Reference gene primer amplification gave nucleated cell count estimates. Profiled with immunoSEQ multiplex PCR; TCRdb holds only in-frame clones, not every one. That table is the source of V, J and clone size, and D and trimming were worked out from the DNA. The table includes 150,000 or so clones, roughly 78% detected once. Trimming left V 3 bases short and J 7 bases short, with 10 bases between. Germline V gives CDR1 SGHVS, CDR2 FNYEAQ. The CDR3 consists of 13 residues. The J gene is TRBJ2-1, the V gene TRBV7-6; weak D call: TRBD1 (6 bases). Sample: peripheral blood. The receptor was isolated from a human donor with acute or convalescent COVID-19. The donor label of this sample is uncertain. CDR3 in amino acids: CASSFGTRNEQFF. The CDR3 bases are TGTGCCAGCAGCTTTGGGACAAGGAATGAGCAGTTCTTC.